The next 3 T cell receptor beta chains were all read from a single sample in a study of T cell responses to AZD1222 COVID-19 vaccine. The protocol was immunoSEQ multiplex PCR, while the TCRdb copy is restricted to in-frame clones and leaves out a portion. The table lists about 110,000 clones, around 87% of them singletons. Here the sequenced sample was peripheral blood, taken on day 0 of AZD1222 vaccination. These receptors all stem from an adult in good health.

V gene TRBV11-2 combines with J gene TRBJ1-5; tentatively, D is TRBD1 (5 bases). The germline V and J ends were trimmed by 8 bases and 4 bases, with 9 bases remaining between them. The CDR3 length is 12 residues. Germline values: CDR1 SGHAT, CDR2 FQNNGV. Here the CDR3 reads CASGHLNQPQHF. The CDR3 DNA is TGTGCCAGCGGACACCTAAATCAGCCCCAGCATTTT.

This chain links TRBV20-1 with TRBJ1-3; 7 bases line up with TRBD1. V was pared by 3 bases and J by 0 bases, with 2 bases of the junction left unmatched. The V gene's germline CDR1 is DFQATT and CDR2 SNEGSKA (reference sequence). The CDR3 runs 14 residues. CDR3 sequence (DNA): TGCAGTGCTAGTGCAGGGGGCTCTGGAAACACCATATATTTT. Protein product: CSASAGGSGNTIYF.

This clone was picked up one time. The V and J genes are TRBV7-9 and TRBJ1-1; maybe TRBD1 (6 bases). V was clipped by 5 bases and J by 6 bases, with 13 bases between them. Per the germline V gene, CDR1 is SEHNR and CDR2 is FQNEAQ (reference sequence). The CDR3 has 13 amino acids. DNA for the CDR3: TGTGCCAGCAGCGAGGACAGCCAGTCTGAAGCTTTCTTT. Protein sequence: CASSEDSQSEAFF.